In its sample, the clone carrying this T cell receptor beta chain was seen a few times. The antigen remains unidentified. TCRdb called the reads again in MiXCR, with one record for every CDR3 protein. Of around 550,000 distinct CDR3 sequences detected, 26% appear once; the ten largest clones hold around 14%. This entry is derived from a study of T cell repertoires in cytomegalovirus infection. Study context: It was the public TCR beta signatures that indicated both CMV infection and matching HLA type.

The trim removed 5 bases at V and 1 base at J, leaving 2 bases unmatched. Germline V gene data show CDR1 as DFQATT and CDR2 as SNEGSKA (reference sequence). The CDR3 runs to 13 residues. Study-level findings and limits: Dominating the ex vivo response were TCR beta clonotypes that were CMV-specific and HLA-C-restricted. Frequencies of public TCR beta families were cumulated, and this identified carriers of CMV plus the relevant HLA.

The sample taken for sequencing was PBMCs. The chain combines TRBV20-1 with TRBJ2-1; 7 bases match TRBD2. This clonotype originated in a human donor in good health (CMV status not recorded). Some clones in this sample may be carry-over from other donors' samples. CDR3 coding DNA: TGCAGTGCTTGGGAGGGGTCCTACAATGAGCAGTTCTTC. Translated, it gives CSAWEGSYNEQFF.